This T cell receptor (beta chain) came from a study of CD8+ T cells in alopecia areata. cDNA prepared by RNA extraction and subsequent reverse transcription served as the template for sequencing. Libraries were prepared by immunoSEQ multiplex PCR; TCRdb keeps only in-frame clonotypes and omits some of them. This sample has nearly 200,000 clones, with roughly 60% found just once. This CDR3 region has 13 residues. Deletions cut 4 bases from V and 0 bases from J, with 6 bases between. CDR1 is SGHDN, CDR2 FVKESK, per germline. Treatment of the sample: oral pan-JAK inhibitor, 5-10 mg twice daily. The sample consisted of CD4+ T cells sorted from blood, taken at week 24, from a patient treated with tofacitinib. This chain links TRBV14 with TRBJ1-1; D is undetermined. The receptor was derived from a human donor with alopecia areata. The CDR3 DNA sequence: TGTGCCAGCAGCCTTTCAATGAACACTGAAGCTTTCTTT. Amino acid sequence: CASSLSMNTEAFF.